This entry describes one T cell receptor beta chain. Possible read error: a much larger clone is one base away. TCRdb fed the 5' RACE reads into MiXCR, producing one record per CDR3 protein. The sample lists 22,000 or so distinct CDR3 sequences; 4.5% were seen once. The CDR3 extends over 14 amino acids. The V gene's germline CDR1 is LGHNT and CDR2 FRNRAP. The sample originates from a study of early T cells in non-severe SARS-CoV-2 infection. Sample: whole blood. The sequence came from an adult who was a healthcare worker with PCR-confirmed SARS-CoV-2 infection or an uninfected control (not recorded which). The chain carries TRBV12-5 and TRBJ1-6, with 7 positions matching TRBD1. Here the CDR3 reads CVSGRTGLNSPLHF. CDR3 in DNA: TGTGTTAGTGGCCGGACAGGACTAAATTCACCCCTCCACTTT.